These T cell receptor beta chains were read from a single sample in a study of blood T cells in healthy people across ages. Each CDR3 protein is one row after TCRdb ran MiXCR on the 5' RACE reads. The table lists 1.5 million to 2 million distinct CDR3 sequences, under 30% of them singletons, with 7.7% in the top ten. Sequenced sample: blood. These receptors all stem from a woman aged 25 to 39 in good health. The CDR3 runs from the conserved cysteine through the conserved F or W. The D gene is left open where the match is weak. Part of the rows lack a size; the others show once, few, many or a class for expanded clones.

J,V,D,size,CDR3,DNA
TRBJ1-2,TRBV20-1,TRBD1,many,CSARIRGSGANYGYTF,TGCAGTGCTAGAATCAGGGGGTCCGGAGCTAACTATGGCTACACCTTC
TRBJ2-5,TRBV9,-,few,CASSVSSGQGGETQYF,TGTGCCAGCAGCGTAAGTTCCGGCCAGGGGGGAGAGACCCAGTACTTC
TRBJ2-5,TRBV10-3,TRBD1,-,CTISSDRGQETQYF,TGTACCATCAGTTCGGACAGGGGGCAGGAGACCCAGTACTTC
TRBJ2-3,TRBV2,-,many,CASSAGTSDTQYF,TGTGCCAGCAGCGCCGGGACTTCAGATACGCAGTATTTT
TRBJ2-4,TRBV29-1,-,many,CSVETVGVGNIQYF,TGCAGCGTTGAGACGGTGGGGGTCGGAAACATTCAGTACTTC
TRBJ1-5,TRBV27,-,many,CASSFGTNQPQHF,TGTGCCAGCAGTTTTGGGACAAACCAGCCCCAGCATTTT
TRBJ2-1,TRBV29-1,-,-,CSVERGRTYNEQFF,TGCAGCGTTGAACGGGGGAGGACCTACAATGAGCAGTTCTTC
TRBJ2-3,TRBV29-1,-,-,CSVVRGGARDTQYF,TGCAGCGTCGTAAGAGGAGGGGCGCGGGATACGCAGTATTTT
TRBJ2-7,TRBV20-1,-,few,CSATRTSSYEQYF,TGCAGCGCTACCCGGACCTCCTCCTACGAGCAGTACTTC
TRBJ2-3,TRBV11-2,-,-,CASSPVRAGTDTRYF,TGTGCCAGCAGCCCCGTGAGGGCGGGCACAGATACGCGGTATTTT
TRBJ2-3,TRBV19,-,-,CASSMNSITDTQYF,TGTGCCAGTAGTATGAACAGTATCACAGATACGCAGTATTTT
TRBJ2-1,TRBV27,TRBD2,-,CASTRLARDNEQFF,TGTGCCAGCACCCGACTAGCGAGAGACAATGAGCAGTTCTTC
TRBJ2-7,TRBV27,TRBD1,few,CASSTGQYHEQYF,TGTGCCAGCAGTACGGGACAGTACCACGAGCAGTACTTC
TRBJ2-6,TRBV12-3/TRBV12-4,TRBD1,few,CASSLGWTGAGTNVLTF,TGTGCCAGCAGTTTAGGCTGGACAGGGGCTGGGACCAACGTCCTGACTTTC
TRBJ2-7,TRBV30,-,-,CAWSVVSANEQYF,TGTGCCTGGAGTGTCGTCTCAGCCAACGAGCAGTACTTC
TRBJ2-3,TRBV5-1,-,many,CASSFRDGADTQYF,TGCGCCAGCAGCTTCCGGGACGGAGCAGATACGCAGTATTTT
TRBJ2-5,TRBV12-3/TRBV12-4,-,few,CASSPRTGQEETQYF,TGTGCCAGCAGTCCAAGGACTGGGCAAGAAGAGACCCAGTACTTC
TRBJ2-1,TRBV4-2,TRBD2,few,CASSQSGGPLSGSSYNEQFF,TGTGCCAGCAGCCAAAGCGGGGGGCCACTCTCGGGGTCCTCCTACAATGAGCAGTTCTTC